This T cell receptor beta chain was retrieved from a study of blood T cell repertoires in COVID-19. This table comes from immunoSEQ multiplex PCR, and its TCRdb copy is limited to in-frame clones, with some not included. Among about 200,000 clones listed, 70% to 90% were seen once. The CDR3 is 17 residues long. Germline assignment: CDR1 MDHEN and CDR2 SYDVKM. J was trimmed by 5 bases and V by 6 bases; bases with no gene match: 11. The study assigned cohorts using participant-reported clinical history. This chain uses TRBV28 with TRBJ2-7; 15 bases map to TRBD2. The source is a woman aged 40 to 50 with acute COVID-19. Source material: PBMCs or T cells enriched from blood (not recorded which). The CDR3 loop is CASRTPGTSGRTHEQYF. CDR3 DNA: TGTGCCAGCAGAACTCCCGGGACTAGCGGGAGGACCCACGAGCAGTACTTC.